The rows below give T cell receptor beta chains drawn from one sample of a study of T cells in localized non-small cell lung cancer. This table comes from immunoSEQ multiplex PCR, and its TCRdb copy is limited to in-frame clones, with some not included. The sample shows 45,000 or so clones, around 81% of them seen only once. This sample comprised peripheral blood mononuclear cells, obtained before any cancer treatment. The receptor set was obtained from a man aged 40-75 years with stage III lung adenocarcinoma. CDR3s include the opening cysteine and the closing phenylalanine or tryptophan. The order of the fields is D gene, clone size, V gene, J gene, CDR3 protein, CDR3 DNA. D genes are given only for firm matches. Expanded clones are given a class, and other clones once, few, many or no size at all.

d_gene: TRBD2
abundance: NA
v_gene: TRBV11-2
j_gene: TRBJ2-7
CDR3aa: CASTLAGSSYEQYF
CDR3nt: TGTGCCAGCACTCTAGCGGGTTCCTCCTACGAGCAGTACTTC

d_gene: NA
abundance: NA
v_gene: TRBV30
j_gene: TRBJ2-7
CDR3aa: CAWSAGNYEQYF
CDR3nt: TGTGCCTGGAGTGCAGGGAACTACGAGCAGTACTTC

d_gene: TRBD2
abundance: NA
v_gene: TRBV5-1
j_gene: TRBJ2-5
CDR3aa: CASSFGSSGATEETQYF
CDR3nt: TGCGCCAGCAGCTTTGGGTCTAGCGGGGCCACCGAGGAGACCCAGTACTTC

d_gene: TRBD2
abundance: NA
v_gene: TRBV6-6
j_gene: TRBJ2-5
CDR3aa: CASSLAAGLPTTQYF
CDR3nt: TGTGCCAGCAGTCTCGCCGCGGGACTACCTACCACCCAGTACTTC

d_gene: TRBD2
abundance: NA
v_gene: TRBV9
j_gene: TRBJ2-1
CDR3aa: CASSAPGLAGRSSSYNEQFF
CDR3nt: TGTGCCAGCAGCGCACCCGGACTAGCGGGTAGATCGAGCTCCTACAATGAGCAGTTCTTC

d_gene: TRBD1
abundance: NA
v_gene: TRBV18
j_gene: TRBJ2-5
CDR3aa: CASTQGVSQETQYF
CDR3nt: TGTGCCAGCACCCAGGGGGTTAGCCAAGAGACCCAGTACTTC

d_gene: TRBD1
abundance: NA
v_gene: TRBV9
j_gene: TRBJ1-6
CDR3aa: CASSVSWGQDNSPLHF
CDR3nt: TGTGCCAGCAGCGTGAGCTGGGGACAGGATAATTCACCCCTCCACTTT

d_gene: NA
abundance: NA
v_gene: TRBV9
j_gene: TRBJ1-1
CDR3aa: CASSDLQGMLTEAFF
CDR3nt: TGTGCCAGCAGCGATTTACAGGGAATGCTCACTGAAGCTTTCTTT

d_gene: NA
abundance: NA
v_gene: TRBV5-1
j_gene: TRBJ2-6
CDR3aa: CASSSDGTTFSGANVLTF
CDR3nt: TGCGCCAGCAGCTCCGACGGAACCACATTCTCTGGGGCCAACGTCCTGACTTTC

d_gene: TRBD1
abundance: few
v_gene: TRBV5-6
j_gene: TRBJ1-6
CDR3aa: CASTTDRLNSPLHF
CDR3nt: TGTGCCAGCACCACGGACAGGCTTAATTCACCCCTCCACTTT

d_gene: NA
abundance: NA
v_gene: TRBV6-1
j_gene: TRBJ2-5
CDR3aa: CASSEWSGGGETQYF
CDR3nt: TGTGCCAGCAGTGAATGGTCGGGGGGCGGGGAGACCCAGTACTTC

d_gene: NA
abundance: once
v_gene: TRBV6-5
j_gene: TRBJ2-7
CDR3aa: CATEGGPYEQYF
CDR3nt: TGTGCCACCGAGGGGGGTCCCTACGAGCAGTACTTC

d_gene: NA
abundance: NA
v_gene: TRBV19
j_gene: TRBJ2-1
CDR3aa: CASSRPNYNEQFF
CDR3nt: TGTGCCAGTAGCCGGCCGAACTACAATGAGCAGTTCTTC

d_gene: TRBD1
abundance: NA
v_gene: TRBV27
j_gene: TRBJ1-1
CDR3aa: CASSPYPDRVNTEAFF
CDR3nt: TGTGCCAGCAGCCCCTACCCCGACAGGGTGAACACTGAAGCTTTCTTT

d_gene: TRBD2
abundance: NA
v_gene: TRBV5-4
j_gene: TRBJ2-1
CDR3aa: CASSLAATSGFNEQFF
CDR3nt: TGTGCCAGCAGCTTGGCCGCGACTAGCGGTTTCAATGAGCAGTTCTTC

d_gene: NA
abundance: NA
v_gene: TRBV2
j_gene: TRBJ2-3
CDR3aa: CASSGQGTDTQYF
CDR3nt: TGTGCCAGCAGTGGCCAGGGTACAGATACGCAGTATTTT

d_gene: NA
abundance: NA
v_gene: TRBV2
j_gene: TRBJ2-7
CDR3aa: CASIFSYIRSYEQYF
CDR3nt: TGTGCCAGCATTTTTTCTTACATCAGATCCTACGAGCAGTACTTC

d_gene: NA
abundance: NA
v_gene: TRBV9
j_gene: TRBJ2-6
CDR3aa: CASSVDNSGANVLTF
CDR3nt: TGTGCCAGCAGCGTAGACAACTCTGGGGCCAACGTCCTGACTTTC

d_gene: NA
abundance: NA
v_gene: TRBV13
j_gene: TRBJ2-1
CDR3aa: CASSLHGESTNNEQFF
CDR3nt: TGTGCCAGCAGCTTACATGGCGAATCTACTAACAATGAGCAGTTCTTC

d_gene: TRBD1
abundance: NA
v_gene: TRBV5-1
j_gene: TRBJ2-1
CDR3aa: CASSWDSNEQFF
CDR3nt: TGCGCCAGCAGCTGGGACAGCAATGAGCAGTTCTTC

d_gene: TRBD2
abundance: NA
v_gene: TRBV10-3
j_gene: TRBJ2-1
CDR3aa: CAISEPSLAGYNEQFF
CDR3nt: TGTGCCATCAGTGAGCCATCTTTAGCGGGCTACAATGAGCAGTTCTTC

d_gene: NA
abundance: NA
v_gene: TRBV6-1
j_gene: TRBJ2-1
CDR3aa: CASSGQIYNEQFF
CDR3nt: TGTGCCAGCAGTGGACAGATTTACAATGAGCAGTTCTTC